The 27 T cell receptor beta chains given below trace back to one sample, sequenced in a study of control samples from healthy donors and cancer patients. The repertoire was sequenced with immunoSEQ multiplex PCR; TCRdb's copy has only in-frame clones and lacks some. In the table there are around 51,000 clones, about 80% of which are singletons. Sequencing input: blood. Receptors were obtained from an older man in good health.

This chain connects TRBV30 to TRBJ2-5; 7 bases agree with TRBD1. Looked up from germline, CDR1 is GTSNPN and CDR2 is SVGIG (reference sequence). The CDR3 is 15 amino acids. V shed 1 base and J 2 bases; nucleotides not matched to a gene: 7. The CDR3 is CAWSAPGQLQETQYF. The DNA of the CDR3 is TGTGCCTGGAGTGCCCCGGGACAGCTACAAGAGACCCAGTACTTC.

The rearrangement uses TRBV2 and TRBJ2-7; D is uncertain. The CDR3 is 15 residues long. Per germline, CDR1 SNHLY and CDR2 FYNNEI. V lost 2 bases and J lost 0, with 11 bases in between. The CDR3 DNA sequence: TGTGCCAGCAGTGAACCCCCCCAGAGCTCCTACGAGCAGTACTTC. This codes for CASSEPPQSSYEQYF.

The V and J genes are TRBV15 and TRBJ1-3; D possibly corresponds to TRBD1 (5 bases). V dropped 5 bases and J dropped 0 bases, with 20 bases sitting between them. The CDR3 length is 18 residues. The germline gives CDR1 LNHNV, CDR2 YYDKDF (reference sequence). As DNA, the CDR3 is TGTGCCACCAGCCCTTTGGCGCAGGGCAGCGTCTCTGGAAACACCATATATTTT. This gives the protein CATSPLAQGSVSGNTIYF.

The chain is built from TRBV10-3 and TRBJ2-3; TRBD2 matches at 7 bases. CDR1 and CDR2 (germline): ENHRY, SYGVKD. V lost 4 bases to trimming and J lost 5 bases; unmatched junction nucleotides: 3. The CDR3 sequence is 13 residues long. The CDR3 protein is CAISVGGGDTQYF. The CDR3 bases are TGTGCCATCAGTGTGGGGGGGGGAGATACGCAGTATTTT.

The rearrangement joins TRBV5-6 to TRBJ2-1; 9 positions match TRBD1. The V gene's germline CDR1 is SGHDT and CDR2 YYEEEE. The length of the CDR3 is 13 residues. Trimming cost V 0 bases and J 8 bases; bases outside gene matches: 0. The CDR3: CASSLGDRDEQFF. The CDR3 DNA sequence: TGTGCCAGCAGCTTGGGGGACAGGGATGAGCAGTTCTTC.

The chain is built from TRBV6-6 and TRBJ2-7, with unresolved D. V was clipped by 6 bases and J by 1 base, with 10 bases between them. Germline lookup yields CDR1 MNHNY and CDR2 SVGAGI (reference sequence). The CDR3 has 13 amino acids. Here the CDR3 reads CASREAGSYEQYF. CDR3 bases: TGTGCCAGCAGAGAGGCCGGATCCTACGAGCAGTACTTC.

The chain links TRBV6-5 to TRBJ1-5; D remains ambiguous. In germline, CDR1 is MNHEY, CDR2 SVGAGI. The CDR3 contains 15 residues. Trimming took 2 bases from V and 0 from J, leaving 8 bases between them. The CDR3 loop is CASSYVRYSNQPQHF. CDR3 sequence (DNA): TGTGCCAGCAGTTACGTCCGTTATAGCAATCAGCCCCAGCATTTT.

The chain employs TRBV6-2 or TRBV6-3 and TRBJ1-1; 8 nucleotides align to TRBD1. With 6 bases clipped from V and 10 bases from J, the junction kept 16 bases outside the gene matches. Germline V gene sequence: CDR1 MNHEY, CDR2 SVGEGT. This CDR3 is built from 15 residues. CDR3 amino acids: CASSRPGQGTTGAFF. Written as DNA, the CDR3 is TGTGCCAGCAGCAGACCAGGACAGGGAACAACGGGAGCTTTCTTT.

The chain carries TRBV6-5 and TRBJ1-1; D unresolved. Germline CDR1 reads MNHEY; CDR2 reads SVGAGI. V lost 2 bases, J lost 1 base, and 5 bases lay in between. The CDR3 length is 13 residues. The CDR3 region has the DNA TGTGCCAGCAGTTACGGGTCGAACACTGAAGCTTTCTTT. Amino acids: CASSYGSNTEAFF.

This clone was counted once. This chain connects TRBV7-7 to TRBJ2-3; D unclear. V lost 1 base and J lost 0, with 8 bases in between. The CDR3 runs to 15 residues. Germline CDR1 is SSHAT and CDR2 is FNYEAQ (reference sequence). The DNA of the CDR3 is TGTGCCAGCAGCTTAGTGGGCGGCAGCACAGATACGCAGTATTTT. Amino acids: CASSLVGGSTDTQYF.

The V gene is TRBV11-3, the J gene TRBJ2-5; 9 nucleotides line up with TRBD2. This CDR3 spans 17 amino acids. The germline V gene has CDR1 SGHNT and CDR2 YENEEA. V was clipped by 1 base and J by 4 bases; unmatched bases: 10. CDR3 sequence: CASSLGAGGGVSETQYF. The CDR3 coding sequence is TGTGCCAGCAGCTTAGGCGCCGGCGGGGGGGTCTCAGAGACCCAGTACTTC.

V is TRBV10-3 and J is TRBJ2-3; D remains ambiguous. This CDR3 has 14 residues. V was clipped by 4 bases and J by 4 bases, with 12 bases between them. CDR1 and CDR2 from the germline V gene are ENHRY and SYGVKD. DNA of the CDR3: TGTGCCATCAGTGTGTCTGGTACGGCAGATACGCAGTATTTT. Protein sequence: CAISVSGTADTQYF.

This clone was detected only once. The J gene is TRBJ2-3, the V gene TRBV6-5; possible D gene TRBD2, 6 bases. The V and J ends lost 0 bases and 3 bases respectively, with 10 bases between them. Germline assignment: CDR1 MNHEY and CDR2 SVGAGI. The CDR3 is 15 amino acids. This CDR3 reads CASSYSRERTDTQYF. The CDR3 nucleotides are TGTGCCAGCAGTTACTCTCGGGAGAGGACAGATACGCAGTATTTT.

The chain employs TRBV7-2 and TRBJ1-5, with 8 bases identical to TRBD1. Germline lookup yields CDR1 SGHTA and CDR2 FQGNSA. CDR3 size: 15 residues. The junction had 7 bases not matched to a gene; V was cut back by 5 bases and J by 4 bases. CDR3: CASSPRTGSNQPQHF. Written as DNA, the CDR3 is TGTGCCAGCAGCCCGAGGACAGGGAGTAATCAGCCCCAGCATTTT.

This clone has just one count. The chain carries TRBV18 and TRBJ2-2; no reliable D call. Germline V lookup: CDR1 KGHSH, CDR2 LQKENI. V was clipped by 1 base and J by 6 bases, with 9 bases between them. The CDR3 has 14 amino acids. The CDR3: CASSPRWESGELFF. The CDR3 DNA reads TGTGCCAGCTCACCACGGTGGGAATCCGGGGAGCTGTTTTTT.

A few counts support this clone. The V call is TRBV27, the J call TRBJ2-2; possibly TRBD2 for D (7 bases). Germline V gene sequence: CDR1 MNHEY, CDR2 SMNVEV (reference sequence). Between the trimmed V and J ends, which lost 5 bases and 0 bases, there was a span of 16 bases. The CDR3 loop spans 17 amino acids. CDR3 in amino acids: CASSRYGGPANTGELFF. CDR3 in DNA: TGTGCCAGCAGTCGTTACGGGGGGCCCGCGAACACCGGGGAGCTGTTTTTT.

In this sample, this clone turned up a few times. CDR3 residues: CASTLSGMRTDTQYF. The DNA for the CDR3 is TGTGCCAGCACCCTTAGCGGGATGAGGACAGATACGCAGTATTTT. This chain links TRBV11-3 with TRBJ2-3; 8 nucleotides agree with TRBD2. The CDR3 contains 15 residues. Germline lookup yields CDR1 SGHNT and CDR2 YENEEA. Trimming took 7 bases from V and 3 from J; bases not matched to a gene: 9.

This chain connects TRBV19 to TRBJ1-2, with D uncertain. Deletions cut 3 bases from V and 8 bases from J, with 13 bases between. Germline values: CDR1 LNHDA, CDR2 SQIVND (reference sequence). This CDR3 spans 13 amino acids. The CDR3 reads CASSIAADMGYTF. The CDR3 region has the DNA TGTGCCAGTAGTATCGCCGCAGACATGGGCTACACCTTC.

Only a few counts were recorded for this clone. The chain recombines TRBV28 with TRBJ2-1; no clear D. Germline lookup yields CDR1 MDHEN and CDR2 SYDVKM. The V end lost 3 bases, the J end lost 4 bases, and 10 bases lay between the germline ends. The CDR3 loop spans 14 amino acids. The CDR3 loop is CASSLRWGYNEQFF. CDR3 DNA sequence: TGTGCCAGCAGTTTGCGGTGGGGATACAATGAGCAGTTCTTC.

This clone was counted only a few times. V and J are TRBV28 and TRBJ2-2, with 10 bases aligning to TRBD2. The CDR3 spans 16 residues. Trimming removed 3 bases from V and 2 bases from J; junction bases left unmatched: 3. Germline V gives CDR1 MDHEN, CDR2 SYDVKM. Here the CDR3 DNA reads TGTGCCAGCAGTTTCGGACTAGCGGCCAACACCGGGGAGCTGTTTTTT. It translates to CASSFGLAANTGELFF.

The CDR3 region is CASRTSLFYEQYF. The CDR3 DNA follows: TGCGCCAGCAGGACTAGCCTCTTCTACGAGCAGTACTTC. The genes are TRBV5-1 and TRBJ2-7; 7 bases align to TRBD2. The CDR3 sequence is 13 residues long. The germline V gene has CDR1 SGHRS and CDR2 YFSETQ. V gave up 5 bases and J gave up 3 bases; unmatched junction bases: 5.

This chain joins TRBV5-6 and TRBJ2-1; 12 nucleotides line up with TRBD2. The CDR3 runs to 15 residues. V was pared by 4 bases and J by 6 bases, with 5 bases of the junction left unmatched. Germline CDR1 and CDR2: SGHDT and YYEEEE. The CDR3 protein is CASSRGLAGFNEQFF. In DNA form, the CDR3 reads TGTGCCAGCAGCCGCGGACTAGCGGGGTTCAATGAGCAGTTCTTC.

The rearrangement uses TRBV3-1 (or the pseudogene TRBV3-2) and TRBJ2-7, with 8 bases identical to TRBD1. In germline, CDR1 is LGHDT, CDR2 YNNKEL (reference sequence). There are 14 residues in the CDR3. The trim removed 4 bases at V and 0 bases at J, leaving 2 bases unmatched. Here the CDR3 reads CASSRTGSSYEQYF. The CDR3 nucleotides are TGTGCCAGCAGCCGGACAGGGAGCTCCTACGAGCAGTACTTC.

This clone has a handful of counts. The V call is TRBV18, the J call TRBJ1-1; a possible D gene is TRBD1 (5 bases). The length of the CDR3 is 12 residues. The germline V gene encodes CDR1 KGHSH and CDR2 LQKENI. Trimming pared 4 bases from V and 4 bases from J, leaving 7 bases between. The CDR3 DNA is TGTGCCAGCTCACAGGGGACCACTGAAGCTTTCTTT. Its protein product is CASSQGTTEAFF. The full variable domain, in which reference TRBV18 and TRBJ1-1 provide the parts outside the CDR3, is NAGVMQNPRHLVRRRGQEARLRCSPMKGHSHVYWYRQLPEEGLKFMVYLQKENIIDESGMPKERFSAEFPKEGPSILRIQQVVRGDSAAYFCASSQGTTEAFFGQGTRLTVV.

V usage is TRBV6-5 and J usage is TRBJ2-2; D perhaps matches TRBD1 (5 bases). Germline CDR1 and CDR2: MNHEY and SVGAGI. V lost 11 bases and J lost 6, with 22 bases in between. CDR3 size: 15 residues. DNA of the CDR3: TGTGCCGGAAAACCGGACATCCTTGTATCCGGGGAGCTGTTTTTT. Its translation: CAGKPDILVSGELFF.

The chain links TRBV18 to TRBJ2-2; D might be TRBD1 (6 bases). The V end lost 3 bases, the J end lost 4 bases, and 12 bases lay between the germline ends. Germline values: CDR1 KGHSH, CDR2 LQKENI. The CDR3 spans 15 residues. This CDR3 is CASSPLGHPTGELFF. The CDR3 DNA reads TGTGCCAGCTCACCCTTGGGACACCCCACCGGGGAGCTGTTTTTT.

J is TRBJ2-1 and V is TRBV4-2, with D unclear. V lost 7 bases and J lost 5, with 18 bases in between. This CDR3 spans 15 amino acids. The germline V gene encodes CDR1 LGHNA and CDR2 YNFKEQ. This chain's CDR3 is CASTPQSLRNNEQFF. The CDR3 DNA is TGTGCCAGCACCCCTCAGTCCCTACGAAACAATGAGCAGTTCTTC.